The next 28 T cell receptor beta chains were all read from a single sample in a study of vaccination effects on CD4 cells after COVID-19. Under the ViraFEST assay, PBMC were stimulated with viral peptide pools so that antigen-specific CD4+ T cells expanded. Sequencing was performed afterwards. Around day 10 of culture, CD4+ T cells were separated out. Each participant received a vaccine that was either BNT162b2 or mRNA-1273, given as two doses. Measured with immunoSEQ multiplex PCR; TCRdb has only the in-frame clones, and not every one. The sample holds some 68,000 clones, around 81% seen once. The antigens for these receptors are not known. This sample comprised CD4+ T cells from PBMCs cultured with HCoV-229E spike peptides, obtained after COVID-19 vaccination. These TCRs come from a human donor who received a COVID-19 vaccine.

The chain couples TRBV19 to TRBJ1-5; no definite D call. Trimming cost V 3 bases and J 2 bases, with 8 bases left between them. Germline V CDR1 and CDR2: LNHDA, SQIVND (reference sequence). This CDR3 has 14 amino acids. The CDR3 DNA reads TGTGCCAGTAGTATGGGGTTAGGCAATCAGCCCCAGCATTTT. It yields the protein CASSMGLGNQPQHF.

The chain is built from TRBV5-8 and TRBJ1-5; D might be TRBD1 (5 bases). The germline V gene has CDR1 SGHTS and CDR2 YDEGEE. The CDR3 loop spans 14 amino acids. The V end lost 9 bases, the J end lost 3 bases, and 16 bases lay between the germline ends. CDR3 loop: CATERWGFNQPQHF. CDR3 nucleotides: TGTGCCACCGAGCGTTGGGGCTTCAATCAGCCCCAGCATTTT.

The chain is built from TRBV10-3 and TRBJ2-5, with 8 bases lining up with TRBD1. J lost 4 bases, V lost 5 bases, and 9 bases had no gene match. Germline CDR1 is ENHRY and CDR2 is SYGVKD. This CDR3 region has 15 residues. CDR3 sequence (DNA): TGTGCCATCAGTCCACAGGGGGTTAAGGGAGAGACCCAGTACTTC. Protein sequence: CAISPQGVKGETQYF.

This clone turned up a few times. V is TRBV7-8 and J is TRBJ2-2, with D perhaps matching TRBD1 (6 bases). The CDR3 has 16 amino acids. Germline-derived CDR1 and CDR2 are SGHVS and FQNEAQ. Between the trimmed V and J ends, which lost 0 bases and 6 bases, there was a span of 14 bases. The DNA for the CDR3 is TGTGCCAGCAGCTTAGCACAGGGTCGGCGGGCCGGGGAGCTGTTTTTT. Residues: CASSLAQGRRAGELFF.

Here the CDR3 reads CASSIIAGGSTDTQYF. The CDR3 DNA reads TGTGCCAGTAGTATAATAGCGGGGGGGTCCACAGATACGCAGTATTTT. J is TRBJ2-3 and V is TRBV19; the match to TRBD2 covers 11 bases. Germline V CDR1 and CDR2: LNHDA, SQIVND (reference sequence). CDR3 length: 16 amino acids. With V trimmed by 2 bases and J by 2 bases, 3 bases remained unmatched.

V usage is TRBV7-8 and J usage is TRBJ1-6; D gene ambiguous. The CDR3 extends over 13 amino acids. CDR1 SGHVS and CDR2 FQNEAQ come from the germline V gene. With 3 bases removed from V and 7 bases from J, the gap between germline ends came to 7 bases. This chain's CDR3 is CASSLGENSPLHF. Written as DNA, the CDR3 is TGTGCCAGCAGCTTGGGCGAGAATTCACCCCTCCACTTT.

The chain joins TRBV9 to TRBJ1-4; perhaps TRBD1 as D (5 bases). The CDR3 sequence is 13 residues long. The germline V gene has CDR1 SGDLS and CDR2 YYNGEE. With 2 bases removed from V and 8 bases from J, the gap between germline ends came to 10 bases. CDR3 protein: CASSVQGGEKLFF. The CDR3 DNA sequence: TGTGCCAGCAGCGTGCAGGGCGGCGAAAAACTGTTTTTT.

The chain links TRBV5-1 to TRBJ2-2, with a possible D match to TRBD2 (5 bases). The CDR3 spans 15 residues. Trimming cost V 2 bases and J 3 bases, with 11 bases left between them. Germline V gene data show CDR1 as SGHRS and CDR2 as YFSETQ. The CDR3 sequence is CASSFGEGYTGELFF. For the CDR3, the DNA is TGCGCCAGCAGCTTTGGTGAGGGATACACCGGGGAGCTGTTTTTT.

This chain connects TRBV3-1 (or the pseudogene TRBV3-2) to TRBJ1-1, with no clear D. There are 12 residues in the CDR3. Deletions cut 4 bases from V and 11 bases from J, with 14 bases between. Looked up from germline, CDR1 is LGHDT and CDR2 is YNNKEL (reference sequence). CDR3 residues: CASSPGPQVAFF. The CDR3 DNA reads as TGTGCCAGCAGCCCCGGCCCCCAGGTGGCTTTCTTT.

The DNA of the CDR3 is TGCGCCAGCACCGATCCGGGGACAGGGGGGGCCGGCACTGAAGCTTTCTTT. Translated, it gives CASTDPGTGGAGTEAFF. The V call is TRBV5-1, the J call TRBJ1-1; TRBD1 matches at 11 bases. V lost 6 bases to trimming and J lost 4 bases; unmatched junction nucleotides: 14. The germline V gene has CDR1 SGHRS and CDR2 YFSETQ. The CDR3 totals 17 residues.

This rearrangement joins TRBV19 to TRBJ1-5, with 7 bases aligning to TRBD1. V was clipped by 5 bases and J by 5 bases; unmatched bases: 9. This CDR3 contains 15 residues. Germline loops: CDR1 LNHDA, CDR2 SQIVND (reference sequence). The CDR3 nucleotides read TGTGCCAGTAGTGAAAACAGGGGCGTGGATCAGCCCCAGCATTTT. Translation: CASSENRGVDQPQHF.

V usage is TRBV5-1 and J usage is TRBJ1-2, with 7 bases identical to TRBD1. CDR1 is SGHRS, CDR2 YFSETQ, per germline. V lost 0 bases to trimming and J lost 2 bases; unmatched junction nucleotides: 4. The CDR3 length is 15 residues. The CDR3 DNA reads TGCGCCAGCAGCTTGGCCTGGGGACAGAACTATGGCTACACCTTC. It yields the protein CASSLAWGQNYGYTF. Full variable domain (remainder filled in from reference TRBV5-1 and TRBJ1-2): KAGVTQTPRYLIKTRGQQVTLSCSPISGHRSVSWYQQTPGQGLQFLFEYFSETQRNKGNFPGRFSGRQFSNSRSEMNVSTLELGDSALYLCASSLAWGQNYGYTFGSGTRLTVV.

This sequence joins TRBV6-4 and TRBJ2-2; TRBD1 might be the D (6 bases). CDR1 MRHNA and CDR2 SNTAGT come from the germline V gene. V was pared by 4 bases and J by 1 base, with 10 bases between. CDR3 size: 15 residues. In DNA form, the CDR3 reads TGTGCCAGCAGTGTGACGACAGGGAACACCGGGGAGCTGTTTTTT. Amino acids: CASSVTTGNTGELFF.

CDR3 nucleotides: TGTGCCAGCAGCTTGGTCGGGGGGCCTCCGGGCGAGCAGTACGTC. Translating it yields CASSLVGGPPGEQYV. The rearrangement joins TRBV7-2 to TRBJ2-7; D may be TRBD2 (7 bases). There are 15 residues in the CDR3. Germline CDR1 SGHTA, CDR2 FQGNSA. V shed 3 bases and J shed 6 bases, with 18 bases lying between them.

This clone came up once. J is TRBJ2-5 and V is TRBV27; 8 positions match TRBD2. This CDR3 is built from 15 residues. Per germline, CDR1 MNHEY and CDR2 SMNVEV (reference sequence). After removal of 2 bases from V and 3 bases from J, the junction contained 5 bases not matched to a gene. The CDR3 is CASSLGPGREETQYF. CDR3 in DNA: TGTGCCAGCAGTTTAGGACCCGGGAGGGAAGAGACCCAGTACTTC.

This sequence joins TRBV9 and TRBJ1-6; a possible D gene is TRBD1 (6 bases). V lost 0 bases, J lost 7 bases, and 8 bases lay in between. The CDR3 has 14 amino acids. Germline V gene data show CDR1 as SGDLS and CDR2 as YYNGEE. CDR3 bases: TGTGCCAGCAGCGTAGGGACAGCAAATTCACCCCTCCACTTT. This gives the protein CASSVGTANSPLHF.

This sequence joins TRBV19 and TRBJ1-1; D gene ambiguous. Trimming pared 7 bases from V and 1 base from J, leaving 10 bases between. The CDR3 runs to 13 residues. CDR1 and CDR2 from the germline V gene are LNHDA and SQIVND (reference sequence). This chain's CDR3 is CASTKRENTEAFF. Written as DNA, the CDR3 is TGTGCCAGTACCAAAAGGGAGAACACTGAAGCTTTCTTT.

The chain has TRBV12-3 or TRBV12-4 and TRBJ1-2; D may be TRBD1 (6 bases). V lost 3 bases, J lost 8 bases, and 10 bases lay in between. CDR3 length equals 12 residues. The DNA for the CDR3 is TGTGCCAGCAGTTTGACAGGCACGGGCTACACCTTC. This translates into CASSLTGTGYTF.

This clone was detected only a few times. The rearrangement uses TRBV6-4 and TRBJ2-3, with 7 bases matching TRBD2. Trimming at V came to 3 bases and at J to 5 bases, leaving 17 bases not matched to a gene. Germline values: CDR1 MRHNA, CDR2 SNTAGT. CDR3 length: 18 amino acids. The CDR3 region has the DNA TGTGCCAGCAGTGAGTCGGCCGGGACGCAACCGGGAGGAGATACGCAGTATTTT. As protein: CASSESAGTQPGGDTQYF.

The chain couples TRBV19 to TRBJ2-1; no clear D. The germline V gene has CDR1 LNHDA and CDR2 SQIVND (reference sequence). V was trimmed by 7 bases and J by 12 bases, leaving 13 bases between them. This CDR3 is built from 11 residues. The CDR3 DNA reads TGTGCCAGTACTTCAGGCATCGGGCAGTTCTTC. Translating it yields CASTSGIGQFF.

This clone was counted only a few times. The rearrangement links TRBV6-5 to TRBJ1-1; D perhaps matches TRBD1 (5 bases). The CDR3 contains 14 residues. The V and J ends lost 2 bases and 2 bases respectively, with 9 bases between them. The germline V gene encodes CDR1 MNHEY and CDR2 SVGAGI. CDR3 DNA sequence: TGTGCCAGCAGTTACGATCAGGGAAACACTGAAGCTTTCTTT. Its protein product is CASSYDQGNTEAFF.

A few counts support this clone. The CDR3 DNA reads TGTGCCAGCAGCTTGTCAGGGGCTGGAAACACCATATATTTT. Residues: CASSLSGAGNTIYF. The rearrangement uses TRBV5-4 and TRBJ1-3; D may be TRBD1 (6 bases). This CDR3 has 14 residues. V shed 1 base and J shed 2 bases, with 7 bases lying between them. The V gene's germline CDR1 is SGHNT and CDR2 YYREEE (reference sequence). The full variable domain, rest sourced from reference TRBV5-4 and TRBJ1-3, is ETGVTQSPTHLIKTRGQQVTLRCSSQSGHNTVSWYQQALGQGPQFIFQYYREEENGRGNFPPRFSGLQFPNYSSELNVNALELDDSALYLCASSLSGAGNTIYFGEGSWLTVV.

The chain links TRBV6-5 to TRBJ1-1, with D perhaps TRBD1 (6 bases). The CDR3 totals 11 residues. Germline lookup yields CDR1 MNHEY and CDR2 SVGAGI. Between the trimmed V and J ends, which lost 9 bases and 9 bases, there was a span of 14 bases. For the CDR3, the DNA is TGTGCCAGTCAGGGGCGAATACAAGCTTTCTTT. Translated: CASQGRIQAFF.

On this clone: Other DNA sequences within the sample encode an identical CDR3. CDR3 bases: TGCGCCAGCAGCCTGACTAGCGGGGGGACCGGGGAGCTGTTTTTT. As protein: CASSLTSGGTGELFF. The chain couples TRBV5-1 to TRBJ2-2; the match to TRBD2 covers 13 bases. Germline V lookup: CDR1 SGHRS, CDR2 YFSETQ. The V gene end was trimmed by 4 bases and the J gene end by 5 bases; junction bases not matched to a gene: 2. CDR3 length: 15 amino acids. Full variable domain (rest looked up from reference TRBV5-1 and TRBJ2-2): KAGVTQTPRYLIKTRGQQVTLSCSPISGHRSVSWYQQTPGQGLQFLFEYFSETQRNKGNFPGRFSGRQFSNSRSEMNVSTLELGDSALYLCASSLTSGGTGELFFGEGSRLTVL.

This clone was seen more than once but under ten times. CDR3 sequence: CASSLVSGDYQEQFF. In nucleotides, the CDR3 is TGCGCCAGCAGCTTGGTATCCGGGGACTACCAAGAGCAGTTCTTC. This chain uses TRBV5-1 with TRBJ2-1; 7 bases fit TRBD2. The length of the CDR3 is 15 residues. From germline, CDR1 is SGHRS and CDR2 YFSETQ. J gave up 10 bases and V 0 bases, and 10 bases lay outside the gene matches.

The CDR3 DNA is TGTGCCAGTAGCTACTTTATCGGTCCAGCAAGTACAGATACGCAGTATTTT. Its translation: CASSYFIGPASTDTQYF. V gene TRBV19 combines with J gene TRBJ2-3; D is undetermined. The V end was cut by 6 bases, the J end by 3 bases, with 22 bases between. Germline assignment: CDR1 LNHDA and CDR2 SQIVND (reference sequence). The CDR3 is 17 amino acids.

V gene TRBV7-6 combines with J gene TRBJ2-5; 8 bases align to TRBD1. V was pared by 1 base and J by 5 bases, with 12 bases of the junction left unmatched. The CDR3 has 17 residues. Germline loops: CDR1 SGHVS, CDR2 FNYEAQ. CDR3 in amino acids: CASSLVAGGHGRETQYF. The CDR3 DNA sequence: TGTGCCAGCAGCTTAGTCGCAGGGGGCCATGGGCGCGAGACCCAGTACTTC.

The V gene is TRBV6-5, the J gene TRBJ1-2; D is unresolved. Germline V gene data show CDR1 as MNHEY and CDR2 as SVGAGI. The germline V and J ends were trimmed by 4 bases and 5 bases, with 8 bases remaining between them. CDR3 size: 12 residues. CDR3 nucleotide sequence: TGTGCCAGCAGTTCTACATCGTATGGCTACACCTTC. Protein: CASSSTSYGYTF.